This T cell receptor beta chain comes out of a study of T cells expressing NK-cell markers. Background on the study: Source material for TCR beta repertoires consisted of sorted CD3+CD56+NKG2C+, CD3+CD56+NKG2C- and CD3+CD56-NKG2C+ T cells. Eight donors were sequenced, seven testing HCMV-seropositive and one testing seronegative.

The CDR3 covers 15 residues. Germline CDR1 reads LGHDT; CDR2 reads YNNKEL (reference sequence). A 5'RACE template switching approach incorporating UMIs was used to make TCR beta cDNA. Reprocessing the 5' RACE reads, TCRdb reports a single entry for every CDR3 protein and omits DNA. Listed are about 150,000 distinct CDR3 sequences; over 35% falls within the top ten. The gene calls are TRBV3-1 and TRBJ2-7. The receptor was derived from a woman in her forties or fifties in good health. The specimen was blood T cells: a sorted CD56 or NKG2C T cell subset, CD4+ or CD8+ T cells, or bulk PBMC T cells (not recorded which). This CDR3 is CASSLLQEEYSEQYF.